Shown below are 22 T cell receptor beta chains from a single sample sequenced in a study of cytomegalovirus exposure and HLA in healthy donors. Researchers ran the PCR with 60 Vbeta and 13 Jbeta primers. TCRdb keeps only in-frame clones here, not all; method: immunoSEQ multiplex PCR. The profile shows 150,000 to 200,000 clones, around 80% of them singletons. The specimen sequenced was PBMCs. These receptors came from a woman aged 50 to 60 in good health and CMV-seropositive.

This clone appeared a few times. This chain links TRBV27 with TRBJ1-1; 9 bases align to TRBD1. This CDR3 has 16 amino acids. Germline loops: CDR1 MNHEY, CDR2 SMNVEV (reference sequence). V lost 6 bases and J lost 0; bases outside the gene matches: 8. The CDR3 spells CASSPGQGFLNTEAFF. The CDR3 DNA reads TGTGCCAGCAGCCCGGGACAGGGATTCTTGAACACTGAAGCTTTCTTT.

V gene TRBV12-5 combines with J gene TRBJ2-7; no clear D. The CDR3 is 12 amino acids. The germline V gene encodes CDR1 LGHNT and CDR2 FRNRAP. The ends were cut back, 1 base at V and 4 bases at J, with 5 bases in the middle. The DNA for the CDR3 is TGTGCTAGTGGTTTGGAGACTTACGAGCAGTACTTC. It codes for CASGLETYEQYF.

The chain uses TRBV5-8 and TRBJ1-1; D not certain. Trimming cost V 4 bases and J 6 bases, with 10 bases left between them. The CDR3 consists of 12 residues. Germline values: CDR1 SGHTS, CDR2 YDEGEE. The CDR3 reads CASSRTGSEAFF. The CDR3 DNA reads as TGTGCCAGCAGCAGGACGGGGTCTGAAGCTTTCTTT.

The V call is TRBV2, the J call TRBJ1-5; the D gene is possibly TRBD1 (5 bases). V was clipped by 7 bases and J by 0 bases, with 16 bases between them. The CDR3 length is 16 residues. The germline V gene has CDR1 SNHLY and CDR2 FYNNEI. CDR3: CASKRDGGYSNQPQHF. The CDR3 nucleotides are TGTGCCAGCAAAAGGGATGGGGGGTATAGCAATCAGCCCCAGCATTTT.

The rearrangement links TRBV11-2 to TRBJ2-2; 7 bases fit TRBD2. Germline-derived CDR1 and CDR2 are SGHAT and FQNNGV. The CDR3 runs 16 residues. The ends lost 3 bases at V and 1 base at J; junction bases unmatched: 5. The CDR3 DNA reads TGTGCCAGCAGCTTGATTGCGGGGGTGAACACCGGGGAGCTGTTTTTT. Protein product: CASSLIAGVNTGELFF.

This chain joins TRBV30 and TRBJ2-7; 9 positions agree with TRBD1. The CDR3 loop spans 14 amino acids. Germline-derived CDR1 and CDR2 are GTSNPN and SVGIG (reference sequence). V lost 4 bases to trimming and J lost 2 bases; unmatched junction nucleotides: 6. This CDR3 reads CAWTLTGGAYEQYF. The CDR3 DNA sequence: TGTGCCTGGACTCTGACAGGGGGGGCCTACGAGCAGTACTTC.

This clone has a handful of counts. The chain employs TRBV15 and TRBJ1-6; no clear D. The CDR3 length is 15 residues. V was shortened by 2 bases and J by 5 bases, with 10 bases between the two germline ends. Germline V gives CDR1 LNHNV, CDR2 YYDKDF (reference sequence). CDR3 DNA: TGTGCCACCAGCAGAAGGACGGGGAATAATTCACCCCTCCACTTT. Translating it yields CATSRRTGNNSPLHF.

V usage is TRBV4-1 and J usage is TRBJ1-2, with D possibly TRBD1 on 5 matching bases. Trimming stripped 0 bases from V and 4 bases from J, with 18 bases between. The germline V gene has CDR1 MGHRA and CDR2 YSYEKL. The CDR3 consists of 17 residues. The CDR3 DNA reads as TGCGCCAGCAGCCAAGAAGACGGCGGGGGGTCAGGCTATGGCTACACCTTC. Protein product: CASSQEDGGGSGYGYTF.

The V and J genes are TRBV9 and TRBJ1-1; TRBD1 agrees at 7 bases. With 4 bases clipped from V and 5 bases from J, the junction kept 11 bases outside the gene matches. Looked up from germline, CDR1 is SGDLS and CDR2 is YYNGEE. The CDR3 length is 15 residues. CDR3 nucleotides: TGTGCCAGCAGCCCCGGAGACAGGGTCTGGACTGAAGCTTTCTTT. Translated: CASSPGDRVWTEAFF.

This sequence joins TRBV19 and TRBJ2-7; TRBD1 matches 8 bases. CDR3 size: 14 residues. The germline V gene encodes CDR1 LNHDA and CDR2 SQIVND (reference sequence). After removal of 6 bases from V and 6 bases from J, the junction contained 10 bases not matched to a gene. The CDR3 DNA reads as TGTGCCAGTAGCAATGGACAGGGTTCGGGCGAGCAGTACTTC. Protein sequence: CASSNGQGSGEQYF.

The gene calls are TRBV9 and TRBJ1-2; D is ambiguous. CDR3 length: 12 amino acids. Germline V CDR1 and CDR2: SGDLS, YYNGEE. The V and J ends lost 1 base and 2 bases respectively, with 3 bases between them. The CDR3 here is CASSVPNYGYTF. In nucleotides, the CDR3 is TGTGCCAGCAGCGTACCAAACTATGGCTACACCTTC.

The V gene is TRBV4-1, the J gene TRBJ2-3; possible D gene TRBD2, 5 bases. V lost 0 bases, J lost 6 bases, and 10 bases lay in between. Germline loops: CDR1 MGHRA, CDR2 YSYEKL. The CDR3 extends over 14 amino acids. This CDR3 is CASSQDPGGDTQYF. The CDR3 region has the DNA TGCGCCAGCAGCCAAGACCCGGGCGGGGATACGCAGTATTTT.

The chain combines TRBV25-1 with TRBJ1-1; a weak D match, TRBD1 (6 bases). CDR1 MGHDK and CDR2 SYGVNS come from the germline V gene. The CDR3 has 14 residues. V was pared by 7 bases and J by 3 bases, with 15 bases between. The CDR3, as DNA: TGTGCCAGCATACCGGACAGTTCGGACACTGAAGCTTTCTTT. Its translation is CASIPDSSDTEAFF. The full variable domain, its missing parts supplied by reference TRBV25-1 and TRBJ1-1, is EADIYQTPRYLVIGTGKKITLECSQTMGHDKMYWYQQDPGMELHLIHYSYGVNSTEKGDLSSESTVSRIRTEHFPLTLESARPSHTSQYLCASIPDSSDTEAFFGQGTRLTVV.

The gene calls are TRBV9 and TRBJ2-1; tentatively, D is TRBD2 (6 bases). From germline, CDR1 is SGDLS and CDR2 YYNGEE. The CDR3 length is 15 residues. V was cut by 4 bases and J by 2 bases, with 13 bases left in between. CDR3 protein: CASSPPGEAYNEQFF. In DNA, the CDR3 is TGTGCCAGCAGCCCCCCGGGGGAGGCCTACAATGAGCAGTTCTTC. Full variable domain (missing parts from reference TRBV9 and TRBJ2-1): DSGVTQTPKHLITATGQRVTLRCSPRSGDLSVYWYQQSLDQGLQFLIQYYNGEERAKGNILERFSAQQFPDLHSELNLSSLELGDSALYFCASSPPGEAYNEQFFGPGTRLTVL.

At least ten counts were recorded for this clone. The chain employs TRBV5-6 and TRBJ1-5; D may be TRBD1 (5 bases). The CDR3 spans 15 residues. Germline lookup yields CDR1 SGHDT and CDR2 YYEEEE. Trimming stripped 0 bases from V and 0 bases from J, with 7 bases between. The CDR3 reads CASSLVRDSNQPQHF. The DNA of the CDR3 is TGTGCCAGCAGCTTGGTCAGGGATAGCAATCAGCCCCAGCATTTT.

V usage is TRBV2 and J usage is TRBJ1-2, with 7 bases matching TRBD1. Germline loops: CDR1 SNHLY, CDR2 FYNNEI. The CDR3 is made up of 14 amino acids. After removal of 6 bases from V and 3 bases from J, the junction contained 7 bases not matched to a gene. CDR3 loop: CASSPLDRDYGYTF. CDR3 nucleotides: TGTGCCAGCAGCCCACTTGACAGGGACTATGGCTACACCTTC.

This clone was observed a few times. This specimen includes other DNA sequences encoding the same CDR3. CDR3 DNA: TGCGCCAGCAGTCTAGGGGGGGGTAGCACAGATACGCAGTATTTT. Protein sequence: CASSLGGGSTDTQYF. V and J are TRBV5-1 and TRBJ2-3, with a tentative D call TRBD2 (7 bases). The germline V gene encodes CDR1 SGHRS and CDR2 YFSETQ. Trimming left V 5 bases short and J 0 bases short, with 13 bases between. The CDR3 runs to 15 residues.

The J gene is TRBJ1-6, the V gene TRBV10-1; 8 bases fit TRBD1. The CDR3 totals 14 residues. With V trimmed by 4 bases and J by 7 bases, 3 bases remained unmatched. Looked up from germline, CDR1 is WNHNN and CDR2 is SYGVQD (reference sequence). The CDR3, as DNA: TGCGCCAGCAGTGTGGGACAGGAAAATTCACCCCTCCACTTT. Encoded protein: CASSVGQENSPLHF.

V usage is TRBV18 and J usage is TRBJ2-5; D is possibly TRBD1 (5 bases). The end of the DNA is better explained by TRBJ2-7, so the J call may be wrong. The CDR3 sequence is 13 residues long. CDR1 KGHSH and CDR2 LQKENI come from the germline V gene. The CDR3, as DNA: TGTGCCAGCGGAGAACAGGCAGCCTACGAGCAGTACTTC. Translating it yields CASGEQAAYEQYF.

A remark on this clone: At one of its ends the junction is not consistent with the germline gene, which may arise from a read error. The V gene is TRBV5-4, the J gene TRBJ2-7, with 10 bases that match TRBD1. The CDR3 extends over 14 amino acids. In germline, CDR1 is SGHNT, CDR2 YYREEE (reference sequence). CDR3: CASSLMTGGYKQYF. In nucleotides, the CDR3 is TGTGCCAGCAGCTTGATGACAGGGGGCTACAAGCAGTACTTC.

The rearrangement links TRBV5-1 to TRBJ2-5, with 11 positions matching TRBD2. CDR3 size: 18 residues. V trimming: 0 bases; J trimming: 4 bases; junction bases outside the gene matches: 11. CDR1 and CDR2 (germline): SGHRS, YFSETQ. The CDR3 DNA sequence: TGCGCCAGCAGCTTGGCCGGGCTAGCGGGGGGCCAGGGAGAGACCCAGTACTTC. Encoded protein: CASSLAGLAGGQGETQYF.

The chain carries TRBV4-1 and TRBJ2-2; TRBD1 is a possible D gene (6 bases). Looked up from germline, CDR1 is MGHRA and CDR2 is YSYEKL. The ends were cut back, 7 bases at V and 1 base at J, with 10 bases in the middle. The CDR3 sequence is 14 residues long. CDR3 in amino acids: CASTRQENTGELFF. For the CDR3, the DNA is TGCGCCAGCACCCGACAGGAGAACACCGGGGAGCTGTTTTTT.